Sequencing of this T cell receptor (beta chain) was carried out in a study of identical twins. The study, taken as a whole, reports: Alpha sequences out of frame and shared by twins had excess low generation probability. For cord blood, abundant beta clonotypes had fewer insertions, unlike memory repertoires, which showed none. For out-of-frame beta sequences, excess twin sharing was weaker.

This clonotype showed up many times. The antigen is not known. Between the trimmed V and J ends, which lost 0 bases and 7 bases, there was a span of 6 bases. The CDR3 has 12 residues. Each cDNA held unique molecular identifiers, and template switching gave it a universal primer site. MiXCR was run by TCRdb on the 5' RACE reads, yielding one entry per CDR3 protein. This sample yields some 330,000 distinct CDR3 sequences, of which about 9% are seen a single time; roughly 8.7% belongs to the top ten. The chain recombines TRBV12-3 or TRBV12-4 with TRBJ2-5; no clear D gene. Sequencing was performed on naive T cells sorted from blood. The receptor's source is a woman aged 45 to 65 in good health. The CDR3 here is CASSLAAGTQYF. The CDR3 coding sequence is TGTGCCAGCAGTTTAGCAGCCGGGACCCAGTACTTC.